This TCR beta chain was sequenced for a study of blood T cell repertoires in COVID-19. On the study more broadly: The United States, Italy and Spain were the sources of the acute and convalescent COVID-19 samples.

Produced via immunoSEQ multiplex PCR; TCRdb's table is partial and in-frame only. The top ten hold approximately 2.5% of the sample, which has almost 400,000 clones, approximately 87% seen once. CDR3 length: 13 residues. Germline V lookup: CDR1 SGHRS, CDR2 YFSETQ. Trimming removed 0 bases at V and 4 bases at J, with 7 bases between. This clonotype originated in a woman in her fifties or sixties with COVID-19, enrolled during active disease. The chain carries TRBV5-1 and TRBJ1-2; D not resolved. Sequenced: peripheral blood. CDR3 sequence reads: CASSLANIYGYTF. CDR3 DNA: TGCGCCAGCAGCTTGGCAAACATCTATGGCTACACCTTC.